The rows below give T cell receptor beta chains drawn from one sample of a study of cytotoxic CD8 clonotypes in ibrutinib-treated CLL. The repertoire was sequenced with immunoSEQ multiplex PCR; TCRdb's copy has only in-frame clones and lacks some. The sample shows 200,000 or so clones, around 75% of them seen only once. This specimen consisted of PBMCs, obtained after 12 months of ibrutinib treatment. The receptor source for this set is a human donor with chronic lymphocytic leukemia. Both conserved end residues are part of each CDR3. D genes are given only for firm matches. Part of the rows lack a size; the others show once, few, many or a class for expanded clones.

d_gene	v_gene	abundance	j_gene	CDR3aa	CDR3nt
TRBD1	TRBV28	NA	TRBJ1-1	CASSFQDRGPGTEAFF	TGTGCCAGCAGTTTTCAGGACAGGGGGCCGGGGACTGAAGCTTTCTTT
TRBD1	TRBV6-5	few	TRBJ1-2	CASSYVQGAEGYTF	TGTGCCAGCAGTTACGTACAGGGGGCTGAAGGCTACACCTTC
TRBD2	TRBV7-9	NA	TRBJ2-2	CASSPKGLAGGNTGELFF	TGTGCCAGCAGCCCGAAAGGACTAGCGGGGGGGAACACCGGGGAGCTGTTTTTT
NA	TRBV4-1	NA	TRBJ2-1	CASGPSSVVFSEQFF	TGCGCCAGCGGGCCTTCAAGCGTAGTTTTTAGTGAGCAGTTCTTC
TRBD2	TRBV28	NA	TRBJ2-5	CASSLPGGSGKTQYF	TGTGCCAGCAGTTTACCGGGCGGGAGTGGAAAGACCCAGTACTTC
TRBD1	TRBV5-1	few	TRBJ1-2	CASSLGWDSYGYTF	TGCGCCAGCAGCTTGGGATGGGACAGCTATGGCTACACCTTC
NA	TRBV30	NA	TRBJ2-1	CAWTWKNGEQFF	TGTGCCTGGACCTGGAAAAACGGGGAGCAGTTCTTC
NA	TRBV7-2	NA	TRBJ1-1	CASSQNTEAFF	TGTGCCAGCAGTCAGAACACTGAAGCTTTCTTT
NA	TRBV2	NA	TRBJ1-2	CASSQSGQDYGYTF	TGTGCCAGCAGTCAGTCCGGACAAGACTATGGCTACACCTTC
NA	TRBV4-3	NA	TRBJ1-1	CASSQDSPSTEAFF	TGCGCCAGCAGCCAGGACAGCCCCAGCACTGAAGCTTTCTTT
TRBD1	TRBV29-1	NA	TRBJ1-2	CSVELPGQNNYGYTF	TGCAGCGTTGAACTCCCGGGACAGAATAACTATGGCTACACCTTC
TRBD2	TRBV12-5	once	TRBJ2-2	CASGPSGLAGGNTGELFF	TGTGCTAGTGGTCCTTCTGGACTAGCGGGGGGTAACACCGGGGAGCTGTTTTTT
TRBD2	TRBV30	NA	TRBJ2-7	CAWSAQTSGGSYEQYF	TGTGCCTGGAGTGCCCAGACTAGCGGGGGGTCCTACGAGCAGTACTTC
NA	TRBV7-9	NA	TRBJ1-1	CASSFGGRNTEAFF	TGTGCCAGCAGCTTTGGGGGGCGGAACACTGAAGCTTTCTTT
NA	TRBV7-9	NA	TRBJ1-2	CASSLTLQVTDDTF	TGTGCCAGCAGCTTAACACTACAGGTTACGGACGACACCTTC
TRBD2	TRBV28	NA	TRBJ2-7	CASRSLQVSSGSYEQYF	TGTGCCAGCAGATCACTGCAGGTGTCTAGCGGGTCCTACGAGCAGTACTTC
TRBD2	TRBV7-3	NA	TRBJ2-3	CASSLTREAKDTQYF	TGTGCCAGCAGCTTAACGCGGGAGGCAAAAGATACGCAGTATTTT
TRBD2	TRBV6-6	once	TRBJ2-1	CASTTGGRHEQFF	TGTGCCAGCACCACCGGGGGGAGGCATGAGCAGTTCTTC
TRBD1	TRBV30	few	TRBJ1-1	CAWAWDRGWSEAFF	TGTGCCTGGGCTTGGGACAGGGGTTGGTCTGAAGCTTTCTTT
NA	TRBV29-1	NA	TRBJ1-1	CSVVTLNTEAFF	TGCAGCGTTGTCACCTTGAACACTGAAGCTTTCTTT
NA	TRBV7-8	few	TRBJ1-2	CASSSGDSYGYTF	TGTGCCAGCAGCTCGGGAGACTCCTATGGCTACACCTTC
NA	TRBV25-1	NA	TRBJ1-1	CASSGTNLEAFF	TGTGCCAGCAGCGGGACAAACCTAGAAGCTTTCTTT
NA	TRBV11-2	NA	TRBJ2-7	CASSLIEYEQYF	TGTGCCAGCAGCTTAATTGAGTACGAGCAGTACTTC
TRBD2	TRBV7-9	NA	TRBJ2-3	CASSFWRGESPDTQYF	TGTGCCAGCAGCTTTTGGCGGGGGGAATCTCCAGATACGCAGTATTTT
NA	TRBV27	NA	TRBJ1-2	CASSSQGGVDGYTF	TGTGCCAGCAGTTCACAGGGAGGGGTGGATGGCTACACCTTC
NA	TRBV6-6	few	TRBJ1-5	CASITNDRPNQPQHF	TGTGCCAGCATCACTAACGATCGTCCCAATCAGCCCCAGCATTTT
TRBD2	TRBV7-2	NA	TRBJ2-5	CASRAGIQETQYF	TGTGCCAGCCGAGCGGGAATCCAAGAGACCCAGTACTTC
NA	TRBV19	NA	TRBJ1-5	CASRGGNQPQHF	TGTGCCAGTAGAGGCGGCAATCAGCCCCAGCATTTT
TRBD1	TRBV6-1	NA	TRBJ1-2	CASSRQGAWSYTF	TGTGCCAGCAGTAGACAGGGGGCTTGGAGCTACACCTTC
NA	TRBV30	once	TRBJ2-7	CAWSGGIEQYF	TGTGCCTGGAGTGGAGGGATCGAGCAGTACTTC
NA	TRBV5-1	NA	TRBJ1-1	CASNGEGSMNTEAFF	TGCGCCAGCAATGGAGAGGGGTCCATGAACACTGAAGCTTTCTTT
TRBD1	TRBV30	few	TRBJ1-2	CAWRDRGASGYTF	TGTGCCTGGAGGGACAGGGGGGCCTCGGGCTACACCTTC
TRBD2	TRBV4-2	NA	TRBJ2-3	CASSPGLGQFADTQYF	TGTGCCAGCAGTCCTGGACTAGGCCAATTCGCAGATACGCAGTATTTT
NA	TRBV4-2	NA	TRBJ2-7	CASSPSLTAYEQYF	TGTGCCAGCAGCCCTTCCCTGACTGCCTACGAGCAGTACTTC
NA	TRBV6-1	NA	TRBJ2-3	CASSEGPIYTDTQYF	TGTGCCAGCAGTGAAGGTCCAATTTACACAGATACGCAGTATTTT
TRBD1	TRBV7-9	NA	TRBJ1-2	CASSFRDRGREYTF	TGTGCCAGCAGCTTCCGGGACAGGGGGCGGGAGTATACCTTC
TRBD2	TRBV5-1	NA	TRBJ2-1	CASSLEIAGGGNEQFF	TGCGCCAGCAGCTTGGAGATAGCGGGGGGCGGGAATGAGCAGTTCTTC
NA	TRBV13	NA	TRBJ1-3	CASSPSGGSGNTIYF	TGTGCCAGCAGCCCCAGCGGGGGCTCTGGAAACACCATATATTTT
NA	TRBV5-1	NA	TRBJ2-7	CASSFTADYEQYF	TGCGCCAGCAGCTTTACAGCAGACTACGAGCAGTACTTC
TRBD1	TRBV2	NA	TRBJ2-7	CASRQGYEQYF	TGTGCCAGCCGACAGGGGTACGAGCAGTACTTC
NA	TRBV7-2	few	TRBJ2-2	CASSLVGELFF	TGTGCCAGCAGCTTAGTCGGGGAGCTGTTTTTT
NA	TRBV27	NA	TRBJ1-1	CASSLAGGGNTEAFF	TGTGCCAGCAGCCTAGCCGGAGGGGGGAACACTGAAGCTTTCTTT
NA	TRBV30	few	TRBJ1-2	CAWSWSRVGSIRGYTF	TGTGCCTGGAGTTGGAGTAGGGTGGGGTCAATTCGCGGCTACACCTTC
NA	TRBV12-5	NA	TRBJ1-4	CASGGGVLGRDEKLFF	TGTGCTAGTGGCGGGGGGGTTTTAGGCAGGGATGAAAAACTGTTTTTT
NA	TRBV7-8	NA	TRBJ2-2	CASRETRLRDTGELFF	TGTGCCAGCAGGGAAACGCGACTGAGGGACACCGGGGAGCTGTTTTTT
TRBD2	TRBV10-2	NA	TRBJ2-1	CASKLAGGSNEQFF	TGCGCCAGCAAACTAGCGGGCGGATCCAATGAGCAGTTCTTC
NA	TRBV7-8	many	TRBJ2-1	CASSLLAINEQFF	TGTGCCAGCAGCTTACTCGCTATCAATGAGCAGTTCTTC
NA	TRBV29-1	NA	TRBJ2-1	CSVGGRNLYNEQFF	TGCAGCGTTGGTGGGAGGAACCTATACAATGAGCAGTTCTTC
TRBD1	TRBV28	few	TRBJ1-2	CASIKGAVYGYTF	TGTGCCAGCATTAAGGGGGCGGTCTATGGCTACACCTTC
NA	TRBV7-2	NA	TRBJ2-3	CASSLTGYTDTQYF	TGTGCCAGCAGCTTGACAGGTTACACAGATACGCAGTATTTT
TRBD1	TRBV6-1	NA	TRBJ1-3	CASSENRWGTGGFSGNTIYF	TGTGCCAGCAGTGAAAATCGGTGGGGGACAGGGGGTTTCTCTGGAAACACCATATATTTT
NA	TRBV5-1	few	TRBJ2-3	CASSLALGRAVDTQYF	TGCGCCAGCAGCTTGGCCTTAGGCAGGGCGGTAGATACGCAGTATTTT
NA	TRBV7-6	few	TRBJ1-4	CASSWGPQGEKLFF	TGTGCCAGCAGCTGGGGTCCACAGGGAGAAAAACTGTTTTTT